These 15 T cell receptor beta chains were all obtained from the same sample, sequenced in a study of beta chain features in type 1 diabetes. Overall study findings and caveats: In every one of the four CD4+ subsets, TCRB CDR3s were moderately but significantly shorter in Type 1 diabetes patients.

No antigen has been assigned to these receptors. The isolated RNA, all of it, was reverse transcribed, so expressed TCRB transcripts were what got sequenced. Repertoires were generated with immunoSEQ multiplex PCR, while TCRdb's copy carries only in-frame clones and drops some. This sample has around 600,000 clones, with 9.5% to 15% found just once. Sequencing used naive CD4+ T cells from blood. The source is a man younger than 45 with type 1 diabetes.

This clone was seen a handful of times. The chain links TRBV28 to TRBJ2-1, with D unclear. Germline assignment: CDR1 MDHEN and CDR2 SYDVKM. The CDR3 is made up of 10 amino acids. V lost 8 bases and J 4 bases, leaving 3 bases between the germline ends. The CDR3: CASGYNEQFF. The CDR3 DNA reads TGTGCCAGCGGGTACAATGAGCAGTTCTTC.

This chain connects TRBV28 to TRBJ2-3; D gene ambiguous. Trimming removed 5 bases from V and 1 base from J, with 10 bases in between. CDR3 length: 14 amino acids. The V gene's germline CDR1 is MDHEN and CDR2 SYDVKM. The CDR3 DNA follows: TGTGCCAGCAGTCAACCCCCGGGCACAGATACGCAGTATTTT. Protein sequence: CASSQPPGTDTQYF.

A few counts support this clone. The chain employs TRBV19 and TRBJ2-7, with D perhaps TRBD1 or TRBD2 (6 bases each). V was cut by 5 bases and J by 5 bases, with 16 bases left in between. The CDR3 loop spans 14 amino acids. CDR1 LNHDA and CDR2 SQIVND come from the germline V gene (reference sequence). CDR3 in DNA: TGTGCCAGTAGTCAGACCGGGGGCTCGGACGAGCAGTACTTC. Protein sequence: CASSQTGGSDEQYF. The entire variable domain, with the rest obtained from reference TRBV19 and TRBJ2-7, is as follows: DGGITQSPKYLFRKEGQNVTLSCEQNLNHDAMYWYRQDPGQGLRLIYYSQIVNDFQKGDIAEGYSVSREKKESFPLTVTSAQKNPTAFYLCASSQTGGSDEQYFGPGTRLTVT.

The chain combines TRBV14 with TRBJ2-1; TRBD1 or TRBD2 may be the D gene (5 bases each). V was pared by 1 base and J by 1 base, with 8 bases between. The V gene's germline CDR1 is SGHDN and CDR2 FVKESK. CDR3 length equals 15 residues. The CDR3 reads CASSQVRGSYNEQFF. In nucleotides, the CDR3 is TGTGCCAGCAGCCAAGTGAGGGGATCCTACAATGAGCAGTTCTTC.

The rearrangement joins TRBV4-3 to TRBJ2-5; 15 bases map to TRBD2. Germline V CDR1 and CDR2: LGHNA, YSLEER. Unmatched junction bases numbered 7, after V lost 3 bases and J lost 5 bases. CDR3 length equals 17 residues. DNA for the CDR3: TGCGCCAGCAGCCAGCGGACTAGCGGGGGGGCGTGGGAGACCCAGTACTTC. This codes for CASSQRTSGGAWETQYF.

This clone occurred a few times. This sequence joins TRBV10-3 and TRBJ2-7, with D unresolved. With 6 bases removed from V and 4 bases from J, the gap between germline ends came to 7 bases. Germline loops: CDR1 ENHRY, CDR2 SYGVKD. The CDR3 loop spans 11 amino acids. This chain's CDR3 is CAIRENYEQYF. In nucleotides, the CDR3 is TGTGCCATCAGGGAAAATTACGAGCAGTACTTC.

V usage is TRBV25-1 and J usage is TRBJ1-1; D call uncertain. Trimming left V 3 bases short and J 1 base short, with 15 bases between. The CDR3 totals 16 residues. Germline V CDR1 and CDR2: MGHDK, SYGVNS. CDR3 amino acids: CASSDRGGGANTEAFF. DNA for the CDR3: TGTGCCAGCAGTGATCGGGGAGGCGGTGCGAACACTGAAGCTTTCTTT.

This clone was seen more than once but under ten times. V usage is TRBV5-4 and J usage is TRBJ1-1; D unresolved. The CDR3 runs 17 residues. In germline, CDR1 is SGHNT, CDR2 YYREEE (reference sequence). V lost 4 bases to trimming and J lost 3 bases, with 22 bases between them. CDR3 amino acids: CASSPPRTHTLDTEAFF. For the CDR3, the DNA is TGTGCCAGCAGCCCTCCTCGGACTCACACACTGGACACTGAAGCTTTCTTT.

The chain employs TRBV7-2 and TRBJ1-4; D is unresolved. Germline V gene data show CDR1 as SGHTA and CDR2 as FQGNSA. V dropped 5 bases and J dropped 8 bases, with 12 bases sitting between them. The CDR3 has 13 residues. The CDR3 nucleotides are TGTGCCAGCAGCCGGCAACGGACCGAAAAACTGTTTTTT. This translates into CASSRQRTEKLFF.

On this clone: An end of the junction does not agree with germline; a read error may underlie this. The rearrangement joins TRBV6-5 to TRBJ2-7; 7 nucleotides align to TRBD1. The germline gives CDR1 MNHEY, CDR2 SVGAGI. This CDR3 has 11 amino acids. CDR3 residues: CASSWGQIEHF. CDR3 DNA: TGTGCCAGCAGTTGGGGACAGATCGAACACTTC.

CDR3 in amino acids: CASTPTGAVGDTQYF. The CDR3 DNA is TGTGCCAGCACTCCGACGGGGGCGGTGGGAGATACGCAGTATTTT. The chain couples TRBV25-1 to TRBJ2-3; D may match TRBD1 or TRBD2 (6 bases each). CDR1 is MGHDK, CDR2 SYGVNS, per germline. V lost 7 bases, J lost 5 bases, and 19 bases lay in between. CDR3 size: 15 residues.

The V and J genes are TRBV2 and TRBJ1-2, with 10 bases aligning to TRBD1. The germline CDR1 and CDR2 sequences are SNHLY and FYNNEI. The V segment lost 1 base and the J segment 0 bases; nucleotides outside the gene matches: 2. CDR3 size: 16 residues. CDR3 sequence (DNA): TGTGCCAGCAGTGAAGGGGACAGGGGATCTAACTATGGCTACACCTTC. The encoded protein is CASSEGDRGSNYGYTF.

This clone has just a few counts. The V gene is TRBV2, the J gene TRBJ2-3; 10 bases align to TRBD2. This CDR3 comprises 16 residues. V was clipped by 7 bases and J by 3 bases; unmatched bases: 10. Germline loops: CDR1 SNHLY, CDR2 FYNNEI. The CDR3 loop is CASKVSLAGSTDTQYF. In DNA form, the CDR3 reads TGTGCCAGCAAGGTATCACTAGCGGGGTCGACAGATACGCAGTATTTT.

The V gene is TRBV12-5, the J gene TRBJ1-1; D is unclear. Germline CDR1 and CDR2: LGHNT and FRNRAP. The CDR3 is 13 amino acids. V was clipped by 0 bases and J by 1 base, with 3 bases between them. CDR3 loop: CASGLVANTEAFF. CDR3 nucleotides: TGTGCTAGTGGTTTGGTAGCGAACACTGAAGCTTTCTTT.

This clone has only a few counts. CDR3 residues: CASTDIATNEKLFF. CDR3 DNA: TGTGCCAGCACCGACATTGCAACTAATGAAAAACTGTTTTTT. This rearrangement joins TRBV6-6 to TRBJ1-4; D gene ambiguous. There are 14 residues in the CDR3. The germline V gene encodes CDR1 MNHNY and CDR2 SVGAGI (reference sequence). The V gene lost 7 bases and the J gene lost 0 bases, with 9 bases spanning the gap.